This is a list of T cell receptor beta chains from one sample in a study of blood T cell repertoires in COVID-19. Method: immunoSEQ multiplex PCR; TCRdb's copy keeps in-frame clones and lacks some. Here the sample spans 26,000 or so clones, 92% being singletons. The sequencing input was peripheral blood. The source is a human donor in a cohort sampled during active COVID-19. CDR3s include the opening cysteine and the closing phenylalanine or tryptophan. A D gene is named only where the DNA matches it firmly. Where a row states a size, it is once, few, many or the class of an expanded clone; other rows omit it.

j_call: TRBJ2-5
clone_size: .
cdr3_length: 13
v_call: TRBV12-3/TRBV12-4
d_call: .
cdr3_nt: TGTGCCAGCACCAAGGACAGAGAAGAGACCCAGTACTTC
cdr3_aa: CASTKDREETQYF

j_call: TRBJ1-1
clone_size: .
cdr3_length: 16
v_call: TRBV5-1
d_call: TRBD1
cdr3_nt: TGCGCCAGCAGGTCGACAGGGAACGAACTTGTTGCTGAAGCTTTCTTT
cdr3_aa: CASRSTGNELVAEAFF

j_call: TRBJ2-3
clone_size: once
cdr3_length: 13
v_call: TRBV27
d_call: .
cdr3_nt: TGTGCCAGCAGTAGACCAGGTTTGGATACGCAGTATTTT
cdr3_aa: CASSRPGLDTQYF

j_call: TRBJ2-5
clone_size: .
cdr3_length: 15
v_call: TRBV6-6
d_call: .
cdr3_nt: TGTGCCAGCAGCGACCAAGGCTCGGGGGTCGAGACCCAGTACTTC
cdr3_aa: CASSDQGSGVETQYF

j_call: TRBJ1-1
clone_size: .
cdr3_length: 14
v_call: TRBV2
d_call: .
cdr3_nt: TGTGCCAGCAGGGGGACACGGGGCGGGACTGAAGCTTTCTTT
cdr3_aa: CASRGTRGGTEAFF

j_call: TRBJ2-7
clone_size: .
cdr3_length: 16
v_call: TRBV19
d_call: TRBD1
cdr3_nt: TGTGCCAGTAGGGGTTCTGGGACAGCAACCTCCTACGAGCAGTACTTC
cdr3_aa: CASRGSGTATSYEQYF

j_call: TRBJ1-3
clone_size: .
cdr3_length: 16
v_call: TRBV28
d_call: .
cdr3_nt: TGTGCCAGCAGTTTCGCGGCAGCCGCCTCTGGAAACACCATATATTTT
cdr3_aa: CASSFAAAASGNTIYF

j_call: TRBJ1-5
clone_size: few
cdr3_length: 14
v_call: TRBV4-2
d_call: TRBD1
cdr3_nt: TGTGCCAGCAGCCTCGACAGGGAGAGTCAGCCCCAGCATTTT
cdr3_aa: CASSLDRESQPQHF

j_call: TRBJ2-3
clone_size: .
cdr3_length: 14
v_call: TRBV5-1
d_call: TRBD2
cdr3_nt: TGCGCCAGCAGCGTGGCCCGCCCCGGGGGGTCCTTGTATTTT
cdr3_aa: CASSVARPGGSLYF

j_call: TRBJ2-7
clone_size: .
cdr3_length: 12
v_call: TRBV12-3/TRBV12-4
d_call: TRBD1
cdr3_nt: TGTGCCAGCAGGCTACAGGGGTACGAGCAGTACTTC
cdr3_aa: CASRLQGYEQYF

j_call: TRBJ2-5
clone_size: .
cdr3_length: 18
v_call: TRBV4-1
d_call: TRBD2
cdr3_nt: TGCGCCAGCAGCCAAGACAGTCTAGCGGGGGGGCGGCAAGAGACCCAGTACTTC
cdr3_aa: CASSQDSLAGGRQETQYF

j_call: TRBJ1-2
clone_size: .
cdr3_length: 14
v_call: TRBV18
d_call: TRBD1
cdr3_nt: TGTGCCAGCCCATATAACAGGGGCGTACTGCGCTACACCTTC
cdr3_aa: CASPYNRGVLRYTF

j_call: TRBJ2-6
clone_size: .
cdr3_length: 15
v_call: TRBV5-1
d_call: .
cdr3_nt: TGCGCCAGCAGCTTGGCGGTCTCTGGGGCCAACGTCCTGACTTTC
cdr3_aa: CASSLAVSGANVLTF

j_call: TRBJ2-3
clone_size: .
cdr3_length: 14
v_call: TRBV18
d_call: TRBD2
cdr3_nt: TGTGCCAGCTCTGGGACTAGCAGTACAGATACGCAGTATTTT
cdr3_aa: CASSGTSSTDTQYF

j_call: TRBJ2-5
clone_size: .
cdr3_length: 14
v_call: TRBV14
d_call: TRBD2
cdr3_nt: TGTGCCAGCAGACACTCGGGGGGCCAAGAGACCCAGTACTTC
cdr3_aa: CASRHSGGQETQYF

j_call: TRBJ2-7
clone_size: .
cdr3_length: 15
v_call: TRBV6-1
d_call: TRBD2
cdr3_nt: TGTGCCAGCAGTGATTCACTAGCGGGATCCTACGAGCAGTACTTC
cdr3_aa: CASSDSLAGSYEQYF

j_call: TRBJ2-7
clone_size: once
cdr3_length: 14
v_call: TRBV3-1/TRBV3-2
d_call: TRBD1
cdr3_nt: TGTGCCAGCAGCCATAGGACAGGGTTCTACGAGCAGTACTTC
cdr3_aa: CASSHRTGFYEQYF

j_call: TRBJ2-1
clone_size: .
cdr3_length: 16
v_call: TRBV15
d_call: TRBD2
cdr3_nt: TGTGCCACCAGCGGCCGACTAGCGGAGATTTACAATGAGCAGTTCTTC
cdr3_aa: CATSGRLAEIYNEQFF

j_call: TRBJ1-6
clone_size: .
cdr3_length: 17
v_call: TRBV14
d_call: .
cdr3_nt: TGTGCCAGCAGCTTAAGGGTAGGGGCGAAAAATAATTCACCCCTCCACTTT
cdr3_aa: CASSLRVGAKNNSPLHF

j_call: TRBJ2-5
clone_size: .
cdr3_length: 13
v_call: TRBV6-1
d_call: .
cdr3_nt: TGTGCCAGCAGTGATTTAGCGGTGGGGACCCAGTACTTC
cdr3_aa: CASSDLAVGTQYF

j_call: TRBJ1-2
clone_size: .
cdr3_length: 15
v_call: TRBV11-2
d_call: TRBD1
cdr3_nt: TGTGCCAGCAGCACGGGGGCAGGACAGGGGTATGGCTACACCTTC
cdr3_aa: CASSTGAGQGYGYTF

j_call: TRBJ1-1
clone_size: .
cdr3_length: 13
v_call: TRBV4-2
d_call: .
cdr3_nt: TGTGCCAGCAGCCAAGATTCGGACATAGAAGCTTTCTTT
cdr3_aa: CASSQDSDIEAFF

j_call: TRBJ2-6
clone_size: .
cdr3_length: 17
v_call: TRBV5-1
d_call: TRBD1
cdr3_nt: TGCGCCAGCAGCCGAACAGGGGGCTTCTCTGGGGCCAACGTCCTGACTTTC
cdr3_aa: CASSRTGGFSGANVLTF

j_call: TRBJ2-3
clone_size: .
cdr3_length: 14
v_call: TRBV6-6
d_call: TRBD2
cdr3_nt: TGTGCCAGCAGCCCGGGACTAGCGTCAGATACGCAGTATTTT
cdr3_aa: CASSPGLASDTQYF

j_call: TRBJ2-3
clone_size: .
cdr3_length: 15
v_call: TRBV7-9
d_call: TRBD1
cdr3_nt: TGTGCCAGCAGCCTGGGACAGGGGGTCACAGATACGCAGTATTTT
cdr3_aa: CASSLGQGVTDTQYF

j_call: TRBJ2-5
clone_size: .
cdr3_length: 14
v_call: TRBV18
d_call: TRBD1
cdr3_nt: TGTGCCAGCTCACAAGGGACAGTCCAAGAGACCCAGTACTTC
cdr3_aa: CASSQGTVQETQYF

j_call: TRBJ2-3
clone_size: .
cdr3_length: 15
v_call: TRBV3-1/TRBV3-2
d_call: TRBD2
cdr3_nt: TGTGCCAGCAGCCGGACTAGCGGGGGCACAGATACGCAGTATTTT
cdr3_aa: CASSRTSGGTDTQYF

j_call: TRBJ2-3
clone_size: .
cdr3_length: 13
v_call: TRBV19
d_call: .
cdr3_nt: TGTGCCAGAGTACCGAGCCCCACAGATACGCAGTATTTT
cdr3_aa: CARVPSPTDTQYF

j_call: TRBJ2-1
clone_size: .
cdr3_length: 16
v_call: TRBV28
d_call: TRBD1
cdr3_nt: TGTGCCAGCAGTTTAGGAGGGACAGGGTCCTACAATGAGCAGTTCTTC
cdr3_aa: CASSLGGTGSYNEQFF

j_call: TRBJ1-4
clone_size: .
cdr3_length: 15
v_call: TRBV3-1/TRBV3-2
d_call: TRBD1
cdr3_nt: TGTGCCAGCAGCCCACCCAGGGGGCTTTATGAAAAACTGTTTTTT
cdr3_aa: CASSPPRGLYEKLFF

j_call: TRBJ1-2
clone_size: .
cdr3_length: 16
v_call: TRBV19
d_call: .
cdr3_nt: TGTGCCAGTAGTATCGGGGACTCCGGAGGCAACTATGGCTACACCTTC
cdr3_aa: CASSIGDSGGNYGYTF

j_call: TRBJ2-2
clone_size: .
cdr3_length: 14
v_call: TRBV7-9
d_call: .
cdr3_nt: TGTGCCAGCAGCTTAGAGACAGCTGGCGGGGAGCTGTTTTTT
cdr3_aa: CASSLETAGGELFF

j_call: TRBJ2-3
clone_size: .
cdr3_length: 15
v_call: TRBV7-6
d_call: .
cdr3_nt: TGTGCCAGCAGCCCGGGGGACCAAACCACAGATACGCAGTATTTT
cdr3_aa: CASSPGDQTTDTQYF

j_call: TRBJ1-1
clone_size: once
cdr3_length: 16
v_call: TRBV6-6
d_call: TRBD1
cdr3_nt: TGTGCCAGCGGCCGGGACAGGGTCTCTGTGAACACTGAAGCTTTCTTT
cdr3_aa: CASGRDRVSVNTEAFF

j_call: TRBJ2-1
clone_size: .
cdr3_length: 15
v_call: TRBV2
d_call: TRBD2
cdr3_nt: TGTGCCAGCAGTGACCAGCGGGGGTTCTACAATGAGCAGTTCTTC
cdr3_aa: CASSDQRGFYNEQFF

j_call: TRBJ1-2
clone_size: once
cdr3_length: 14
v_call: TRBV19
d_call: .
cdr3_nt: TGTGCCAGTACAACAGGCCCAGCTAACTATGGCTACACCTTC
cdr3_aa: CASTTGPANYGYTF

j_call: TRBJ1-4
clone_size: .
cdr3_length: 16
v_call: TRBV18
d_call: TRBD1
cdr3_nt: TGTGCCAGCTCACCACGACAGGGGGCGGTTAATGAAAAACTGTTTTTT
cdr3_aa: CASSPRQGAVNEKLFF

j_call: TRBJ2-6
clone_size: .
cdr3_length: 17
v_call: TRBV7-9
d_call: .
cdr3_nt: TGTGCCAGCAGCCCGCGGGGTCTAGCCGGTGGGGCCAACGTCCTGACTTTC
cdr3_aa: CASSPRGLAGGANVLTF

j_call: TRBJ2-1
clone_size: .
cdr3_length: 15
v_call: TRBV2
d_call: TRBD1
cdr3_nt: TGTGCCAGCAGTAATACAGGGGGCGGTTACAATGAGCAGTTCTTC
cdr3_aa: CASSNTGGGYNEQFF

j_call: TRBJ2-5
clone_size: .
cdr3_length: 12
v_call: TRBV29-1
d_call: .
cdr3_nt: TGCAGCGCCCAAGGGGGGGATCAGACCCAGTACTTC
cdr3_aa: CSAQGGDQTQYF

j_call: TRBJ1-2
clone_size: .
cdr3_length: 15
v_call: TRBV9
d_call: .
cdr3_nt: TGTGCCAGCAGCGTAGGAGAGCAGGGATACCGGGCCTACACCTTC
cdr3_aa: CASSVGEQGYRAYTF

j_call: TRBJ1-5
clone_size: .
cdr3_length: 15
v_call: TRBV4-2
d_call: .
cdr3_nt: TGTGCCAGCAGCCAAGACCGACAGACCAATCAGCCCCAGCATTTT
cdr3_aa: CASSQDRQTNQPQHF

j_call: TRBJ2-5
clone_size: .
cdr3_length: 15
v_call: TRBV7-9
d_call: TRBD2
cdr3_nt: TGTGCCAGCAGCTTCCCAACTAGCGATCAAGAGACCCAGTACTTC
cdr3_aa: CASSFPTSDQETQYF

j_call: TRBJ2-2
clone_size: .
cdr3_length: 15
v_call: TRBV5-1
d_call: .
cdr3_nt: TGCGCCAGCAGCTTGGTTCAGGGGGGCACCGGGGAGCTGTTTTTT
cdr3_aa: CASSLVQGGTGELFF

j_call: TRBJ2-1
clone_size: .
cdr3_length: 9
v_call: TRBV6-7
d_call: .
cdr3_nt: TGTGCCATAAACAATGAGCAGTTCTTC
cdr3_aa: CAINNEQFF

j_call: TRBJ1-6
clone_size: .
cdr3_length: 15
v_call: TRBV5-4
d_call: TRBD1
cdr3_nt: TGTGCCAGCAGCTTGTCGTGGGCAGGGGGATCACCCCTCCACTTT
cdr3_aa: CASSLSWAGGSPLHF

j_call: TRBJ2-2
clone_size: .
cdr3_length: 14
v_call: TRBV11-2
d_call: TRBD1
cdr3_nt: TGTGCCAGCAGCCGCCGGGACAGGGTCGGGGAGCTGTTTTTT
cdr3_aa: CASSRRDRVGELFF

j_call: TRBJ1-4
clone_size: .
cdr3_length: 14
v_call: TRBV6-5
d_call: .
cdr3_nt: TGTGCCAGCACCCGGGTTTCAACTAATGAAAAACTGTTTTTT
cdr3_aa: CASTRVSTNEKLFF